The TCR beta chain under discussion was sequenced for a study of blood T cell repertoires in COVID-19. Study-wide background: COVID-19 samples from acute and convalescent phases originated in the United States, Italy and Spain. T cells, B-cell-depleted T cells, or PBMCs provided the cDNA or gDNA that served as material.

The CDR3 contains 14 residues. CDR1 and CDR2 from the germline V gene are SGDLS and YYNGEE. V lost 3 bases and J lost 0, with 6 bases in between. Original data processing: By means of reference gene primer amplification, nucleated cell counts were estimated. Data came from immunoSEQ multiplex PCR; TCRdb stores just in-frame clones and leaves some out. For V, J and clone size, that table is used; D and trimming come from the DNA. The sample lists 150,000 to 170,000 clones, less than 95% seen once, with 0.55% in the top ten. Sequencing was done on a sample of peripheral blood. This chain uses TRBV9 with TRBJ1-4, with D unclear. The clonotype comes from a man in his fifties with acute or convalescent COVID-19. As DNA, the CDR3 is TGTGCCAGCAGCGCCGGGGCAACTAATGAAAAACTGTTTTTT. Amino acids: CASSAGATNEKLFF.